This TCR beta chain stems from a study of shared clonotypes between healthy human individuals. CD8 cells classed as naive were CD45RO-negative and positively selected for CCR7, excluding terminally differentiated effector memory CD45RA+ cells. TCRdb's table, derived via immunoSEQ multiplex PCR, lists solely in-frame clones and lacks some. The sample has approximately 1.9 million clones; roughly 93% are singletons. This sequence was found in a young man in good health. Some clones in this sample may be carry-over from other donors' samples. The sample consisted of naive CD8+ T cells from PBMCs.

CDR3 amino acids: CASRDRVVYEQYF. The CDR3 nucleotides are TGTGCCAGCCGAGACAGGGTTGTCTACGAGCAGTACTTC. V is TRBV6-1 and J is TRBJ2-7, with 7 bases matching TRBD1. CDR1 and CDR2 from the germline V gene are MNHNS and SASEGT. This CDR3 has 13 amino acids. V shed 8 bases and J 3 bases; nucleotides not matched to a gene: 7.